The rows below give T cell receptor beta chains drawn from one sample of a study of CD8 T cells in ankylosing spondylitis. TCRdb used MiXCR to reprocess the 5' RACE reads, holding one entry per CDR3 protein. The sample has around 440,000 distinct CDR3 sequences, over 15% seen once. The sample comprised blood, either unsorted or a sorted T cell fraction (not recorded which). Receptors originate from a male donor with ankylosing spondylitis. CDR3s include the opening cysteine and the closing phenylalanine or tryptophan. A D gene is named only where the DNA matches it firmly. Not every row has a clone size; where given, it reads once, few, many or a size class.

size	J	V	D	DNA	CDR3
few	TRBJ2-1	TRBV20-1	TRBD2	TGCAGTGCCCCGCGGGCGGGGGTGTCCAATGAGCAGTTCTTC	CSAPRAGVSNEQFF
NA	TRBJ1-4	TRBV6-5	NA	TGTGCCAGCAGTTTTCTAGGAACTAATGAAAAACTGTTTTTT	CASSFLGTNEKLFF
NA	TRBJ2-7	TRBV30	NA	TGTGCCTGGCACCCTGCGTACAGTCTAAATCATAGGATCTTC	CAWHPAYSLNHRIF
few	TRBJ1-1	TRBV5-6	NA	TGTGCCAGCAGCCCGAATTTGGGGGTGAACACTGAAGCTTTCTTT	CASSPNLGVNTEAFF
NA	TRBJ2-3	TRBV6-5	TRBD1	TGTGCCAGCAGTTACGCCGGGACAGGGGGTACAGATACGCAGTATTTT	CASSYAGTGGTDTQYF
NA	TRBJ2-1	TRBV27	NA	TGTGCCAGCAGTTTCGAGGGGGGGACCTACAATGAGCAGTTCTTC	CASSFEGGTYNEQFF
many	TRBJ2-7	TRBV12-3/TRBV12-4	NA	TGTGCCAGCAGTTTACGCGACCGAGGGATCAGGTCCTACGAGCAGTACTTC	CASSLRDRGIRSYEQYF
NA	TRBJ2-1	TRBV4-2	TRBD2	TGTGCCAGCAGCCAAGTAGCGGGGAGCTCCTACAATGAGCAGTTCTTC	CASSQVAGSSYNEQFF
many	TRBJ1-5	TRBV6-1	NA	TGTGCCAGCAGCCCGGACAGCCCCAATCAGCCCCAGCATTTT	CASSPDSPNQPQHF
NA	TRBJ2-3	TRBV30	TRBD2	TGTGCCTGGGGGTTGGGGGGGGTTAGCACAGATACGCAGTATTTT	CAWGLGGVSTDTQYF
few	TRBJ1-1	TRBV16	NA	TGTGCCAGCAGCCAAAACCCAAACTCCAGGCAGACTGAAGCTTTCTTT	CASSQNPNSRQTEAFF
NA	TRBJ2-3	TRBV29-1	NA	TGCAGCGGGCAGGGAACCGGCATACGCACAGATACGCAGTATTTT	CSGQGTGIRTDTQYF
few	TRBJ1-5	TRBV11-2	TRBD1	TGTGCCAGCGGGCGACAGGGAAAAGATCAGCCCCAGCATTTT	CASGRQGKDQPQHF
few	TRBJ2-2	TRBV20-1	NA	TGCAGTGCTGAACTGGACAAGATCAGGGGGGAGCTGTTTTTT	CSAELDKIRGELFF
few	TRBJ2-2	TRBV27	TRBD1	TGTGCCAGCAGTTGGGACAGAAACACCGGGGAGCTGTTTTTT	CASSWDRNTGELFF
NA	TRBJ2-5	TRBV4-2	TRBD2	TGTGCCAGCAGCCCGGGGGGTCTTGCAGCCAACCAAGAGACCCAGTACTTC	CASSPGGLAANQETQYF
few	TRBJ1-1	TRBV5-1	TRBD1	TGCGCCAGCAGCCTCAACAGGGGGCTGAGTGAAGCTTTCTTT	CASSLNRGLSEAFF
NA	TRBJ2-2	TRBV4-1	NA	TGCGCCAGCAGCCAACGGGCCACAGGCGGGGAGCTGTTTTTT	CASSQRATGGELFF
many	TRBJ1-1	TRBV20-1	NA	TGCAGTGCTAGACCGACTGGGGCGAGCACTGAAGCTTTCTTT	CSARPTGASTEAFF
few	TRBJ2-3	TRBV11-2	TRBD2	TGTGCCAGCAGCTTAGTGGTCGGGACTAGCGGGGCCCTCACAGATACGCAGTATTTT	CASSLVVGTSGALTDTQYF
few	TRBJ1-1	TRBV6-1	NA	TGTGCCACCTCATCTCTGGGTGGGGTGAACACTGAAGCTTTCTTT	CATSSLGGVNTEAFF
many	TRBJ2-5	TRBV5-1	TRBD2	TGCGCCACCTCTAGCGGGAGGGCCGATGAGACCCAGTACTTC	CATSSGRADETQYF
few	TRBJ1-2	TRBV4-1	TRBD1	TGCGCCAGCAGCCACGGACAGGGGAATGGCTACACCTTC	CASSHGQGNGYTF
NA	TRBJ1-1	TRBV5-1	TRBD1	TGCGCCAGCAGCTTAGACACAGGGGACAACACTGAAGCTTTCTTT	CASSLDTGDNTEAFF
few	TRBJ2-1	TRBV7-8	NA	TGTGCCAGCACCCCTCCCGGACTCTACAATGAGCAGTTCTTC	CASTPPGLYNEQFF
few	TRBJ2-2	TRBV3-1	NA	TGTGCCAGCAGCCCCCTGGGACACAAGAACACCGGGGAGCTGTTTTTT	CASSPLGHKNTGELFF
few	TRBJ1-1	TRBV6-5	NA	TGTGCCAGCAGTTACTCGACAGGAAAAGGGACTGAAGCTTTCTTT	CASSYSTGKGTEAFF
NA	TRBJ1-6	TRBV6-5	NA	TGTGCCAGCACTTGGGGGGAACCTTATAATTCACCCCTCCACTTT	CASTWGEPYNSPLHF
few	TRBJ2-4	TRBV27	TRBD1	TGTGCCAGCCGACGGCAGGGGGAAAACATTCAGTACTTC	CASRRQGENIQYF
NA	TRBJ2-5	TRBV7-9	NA	TGTGCCAGCACCAACCTGGAGACCCAGTACTTC	CASTNLETQYF
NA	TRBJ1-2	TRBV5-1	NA	TGCGCCAGCAGGTCTACAGAAAACTATGGCTACACCTTC	CASRSTENYGYTF
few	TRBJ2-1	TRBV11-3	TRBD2	TGTGCCAGCAGCTTAGTCAGCCTAGCGGGGGGAAATGAGCAGTTCTTC	CASSLVSLAGGNEQFF
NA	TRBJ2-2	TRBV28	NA	TGTGCCAGCAGTTTATGGGCTAGAATGGACACCGGGGAGCTGTTTTTT	CASSLWARMDTGELFF
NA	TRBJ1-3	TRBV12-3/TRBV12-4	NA	TGTGCCCAGGGGAGCTCTGGAAACACCATATATTTT	CAQGSSGNTIYF
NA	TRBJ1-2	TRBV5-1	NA	TGCGCCAGCAGCCTGGGGGAACAGGGAATATTCTATGGCTACACCTTC	CASSLGEQGIFYGYTF
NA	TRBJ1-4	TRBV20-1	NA	TGCAGTGCTAGATGGGGGGGGGATGAAAAACTGTTTTTT	CSARWGGDEKLFF
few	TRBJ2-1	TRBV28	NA	TGTGCCAGCAGATTACCCCAAACAGGGACTCGGGGGGAGCAGTTCTTC	CASRLPQTGTRGEQFF
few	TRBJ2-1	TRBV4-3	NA	TGCGCCAGCAGCCAAGGGGCTTGGAGCTCCTACAATGAGCAGTTCTTC	CASSQGAWSSYNEQFF
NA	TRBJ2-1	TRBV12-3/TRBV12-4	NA	TGTGCCAGCGGTACTAGCCCCAACGTCTATGAGCAGTTCTTC	CASGTSPNVYEQFF
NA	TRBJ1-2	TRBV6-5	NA	TGTGCCAGCAGTTACTCTAGGACCTCAGGTGGCTACACCTTC	CASSYSRTSGGYTF